The next 27 T cell receptor beta chains were all read from a single sample in a study of identical twins. From the 5' RACE reads, TCRdb called clonotypes with MiXCR, one entry per CDR3 protein. The profile shows 470,000 or so distinct CDR3 sequences, 24% of them singletons. These same data were also listed under a study on T cells expressing NK-cell markers.

The sample taken for sequencing was CD4+ T cells sorted from blood. All receptors come from a woman younger than 35 in good health.

This clonotype turned up a few times. V gene TRBV12-3 or TRBV12-4 combines with J gene TRBJ1-1; D is possibly TRBD1 (5 bases). CDR3 length: 13 residues. Between the trimmed V and J ends, which lost 5 bases and 13 bases, there was a span of 20 bases. The CDR3 protein is CASSPIRVGESFF. The CDR3 DNA is TGTGCCAGCAGTCCGATTAGGGTAGGGGAGAGTTTCTTT.

This clonotype showed up just a few times. The chain couples TRBV20-1 to TRBJ1-6; 8 bases are shared with TRBD1. The CDR3 runs to 13 residues. The trim removed 5 bases at V and 6 bases at J, leaving 3 bases unmatched. The germline CDR1 and CDR2 sequences are DFQATT and SNEGSKA (reference sequence). The CDR3 DNA sequence: TGCAGTGCTTTGGGACAGGTTAATTCACCCCTCCACTTT. Its protein is CSALGQVNSPLHF.

The chain is built from TRBV25-1 and TRBJ1-1; 7 nucleotides line up with TRBD1. V lost 4 bases and J lost 11; bases outside the gene matches: 10. This CDR3 has 13 amino acids. Germline CDR1 is MGHDK and CDR2 is SYGVNS. The CDR3 nucleotides are TGTGCCAGCAGTGCCCGACAGGGCGAGAGGGCTTTCTTT. Translation gives CASSARQGERAFF. The full variable domain, in which reference TRBV25-1 and TRBJ1-1 provide the parts outside the CDR3, is EADIYQTPRYLVIGTGKKITLECSQTMGHDKMYWYQQDPGMELHLIHYSYGVNSTEKGDLSSESTVSRIRTEHFPLTLESARPSHTSQYLCASSARQGERAFFGQGTRLTVV.

The chain employs TRBV20-1 and TRBJ1-3; perhaps TRBD1 as D (5 bases). In germline, CDR1 is DFQATT, CDR2 SNEGSKA (reference sequence). V gave up 1 base and J gave up 3 bases, with 13 bases separating them. The CDR3 has 15 residues. The CDR3 loop is CSARVDRGLGNTIYF. In DNA, the CDR3 is TGCAGTGCTAGAGTGGATCGGGGACTTGGAAACACCATATATTTT.

The rearrangement uses TRBV10-3 and TRBJ2-3; D call uncertain. Germline-derived CDR1 and CDR2 are ENHRY and SYGVKD. The CDR3 loop spans 14 amino acids. V was pared by 7 bases and J by 1 base, with 12 bases between. The CDR3 sequence is CAITQTQGTDTQYF. In DNA form, the CDR3 reads TGTGCCATCACCCAGACCCAAGGCACAGATACGCAGTATTTT.

The rearrangement uses TRBV7-3 and TRBJ2-3, with TRBD2 matching 8 bases. After removal of 6 bases from V and 5 bases from J, the junction contained 10 bases not matched to a gene. CDR3 length equals 15 residues. Germline CDR1 reads SGHTA; CDR2 reads FQGTGA. The CDR3 reads CASRPRGGLKDTQYF. As DNA, the CDR3 is TGTGCCAGCAGGCCCCGGGGGGGCCTTAAAGATACGCAGTATTTT.

There are a few counts of this clonotype. The chain recombines TRBV6-2 or TRBV6-3 with TRBJ2-6; possibly TRBD2 for D (5 bases). The CDR3 is 18 amino acids. Germline V gene lookup returns CDR1 MNHEY and CDR2 SVGEGT. V was clipped by 6 bases and J by 1 base, with 19 bases between them. The CDR3 protein is CASRGRGLAESGANVLTF. As DNA, the CDR3 is TGTGCCAGCAGGGGTCGGGGTCTAGCAGAGTCTGGGGCCAACGTCCTGACTTTC.

The rearrangement links TRBV6-1 to TRBJ1-4; 7 bases agree with TRBD1. This CDR3 comprises 14 residues. Trimming removed 4 bases from V and 4 bases from J; junction bases left unmatched: 3. Germline V gene sequence: CDR1 MNHNS, CDR2 SASEGT. CDR3 DNA sequence: TGTGCCAGCAGTGGGGACAGTAATAATGAAAAACTGTTTTTT. This codes for CASSGDSNNEKLFF.

This clonotype was recorded a few times. The chain joins TRBV7-9 to TRBJ1-3; 9 positions match TRBD1. The CDR3 loop spans 17 amino acids. V was clipped by 4 bases and J by 0 bases; unmatched bases: 7. Germline CDR1 and CDR2: SEHNR and FQNEAQ (reference sequence). The CDR3 loop reads CASSWPGQGSSGNTIYF. Here the CDR3 DNA reads TGTGCCAGCAGCTGGCCGGGACAGGGAAGCTCTGGAAACACCATATATTTT.

This clonotype appeared a few times. V gene TRBV20-1 combines with J gene TRBJ1-4, with D possibly matching TRBD1 (6 bases). V dropped 4 bases and J dropped 5 bases, with 14 bases sitting between them. Germline CDR1 DFQATT, CDR2 SNEGSKA (reference sequence). The CDR3 is made up of 14 amino acids. The CDR3: CSAKYQGRNEKLFF. The CDR3 DNA sequence: TGCAGTGCTAAGTATCAGGGGAGGAATGAAAAACTGTTTTTT.

The chain joins TRBV10-3 to TRBJ2-7; no firm D call. The CDR3 is made up of 11 amino acids. In germline, CDR1 is ENHRY, CDR2 SYGVKD. CDR3 residues: CAIRRMGEQYF. The CDR3 DNA reads as TGTGCAATTAGGCGAATGGGGGAGCAGTACTTC.

The rearrangement links TRBV6-5 to TRBJ2-7, with TRBD2 matching 7 bases. The CDR3 is made up of 14 amino acids. With V trimmed by 0 bases and J by 4 bases, 3 bases remained unmatched. Germline V CDR1 and CDR2: MNHEY, SVGAGI. The CDR3 DNA follows: TGTGCCAGCAGTTACTCTCCTAGCGGTTACGAGCAGTACTTC. Protein sequence: CASSYSPSGYEQYF.

This clonotype was observed once. This chain joins TRBV29-1 and TRBJ2-7, with D perhaps TRBD2 (6 bases). This CDR3 is built from 14 residues. Trimming removed 6 bases from V and 2 bases from J, with 17 bases in between. From germline, CDR1 is SQVTM and CDR2 ANQGSEA. The CDR3 is CSVSGRGNPYEQYF. The DNA for the CDR3 is TGCAGCGTCTCGGGTCGGGGGAACCCCTACGAGCAGTACTTC.

V and J are TRBV11-2 and TRBJ2-1; D not certain. CDR3 length equals 17 residues. The ends were cut back, 2 bases at V and 0 bases at J, with 14 bases in the middle. Germline V gene data show CDR1 as SGHAT and CDR2 as FQNNGV. This chain's CDR3 is CASSLRFGGSSYNEQFF. CDR3 nucleotides: TGTGCCAGCAGCTTAAGGTTTGGCGGAAGCTCCTACAATGAGCAGTTCTTC.

This clonotype occurred a few times. This chain connects TRBV20-1 to TRBJ2-5; D is unresolved. Germline CDR1 is DFQATT and CDR2 is SNEGSKA (reference sequence). CDR3 length equals 13 residues. V lost 3 bases and J lost 5, with 13 bases in between. The CDR3 DNA follows: TGCAGTGCTAGGGGAATTGCTGTGGAGACCCAGTACTTC. Protein sequence: CSARGIAVETQYF.

In its sample, this clonotype was seen a few times. The V and J genes are TRBV6-2 or TRBV6-3 and TRBJ1-1; D is unresolved. The CDR3 contains 12 residues. Germline CDR1 is MNHEY and CDR2 is SVGEGT. With 8 bases removed from V and 4 bases from J, the gap between germline ends came to 11 bases. As DNA, the CDR3 is TGTGCCAGCGGTCGACTGGGCACTGAAGCTTTCTTT. Amino acid sequence: CASGRLGTEAFF.

The gene calls are TRBV5-1 and TRBJ2-7; possible D gene TRBD1, 6 bases. Germline V gene sequence: CDR1 SGHRS, CDR2 YFSETQ. V was clipped by 4 bases and J by 6 bases, with 8 bases between them. This CDR3 contains 11 residues. The CDR3 sequence is CASSGGSEQYF. CDR3 nucleotide sequence: TGCGCCAGCAGCGGGGGCAGCGAGCAGTACTTC.

This clonotype was observed at least ten times. The rearrangement links TRBV5-1 to TRBJ2-3; D remains unclear. The CDR3 is 13 residues long. Trimming pared 4 bases from V and 6 bases from J, leaving 12 bases between. From germline, CDR1 is SGHRS and CDR2 YFSETQ. CDR3 DNA: TGCGCCAGCAGCGACTCCTCGGACGATACGCAGTATTTT. It is translated as CASSDSSDDTQYF.

This clonotype has more than one count but fewer than ten. This rearrangement joins TRBV12-3 or TRBV12-4 to TRBJ1-2; no firm D call. The CDR3 runs 12 residues. V was shortened by 2 bases and J by 7 bases, with 8 bases between the two germline ends. The CDR3 DNA sequence: TGTGCCAGCAGTTTATCTGTCCCTGGCTACACCTTC. It yields the protein CASSLSVPGYTF.

This chain joins TRBV6-1 and TRBJ1-4; no clear D gene. The germline V and J ends were trimmed by 8 bases and 7 bases, with 17 bases remaining between them. The CDR3 contains 14 residues. Germline V gives CDR1 MNHNS, CDR2 SASEGT. CDR3 nucleotides: TGTGCCAGCGGAATTACAGCAGACCGTGAAAAACTGTTTTTT. Its translation: CASGITADREKLFF.

This chain links TRBV20-1 with TRBJ2-7, with D possibly called TRBD1 or TRBD2 (6 bases each). Germline-derived CDR1 and CDR2 are DFQATT and SNEGSKA (reference sequence). V was clipped by 6 bases and J by 4 bases, with 19 bases between them. The CDR3 is 14 residues long. The CDR3, as DNA: TGCAGTGCCCAGGGGACTCAGCCTCCGTACGAGCAGTACTTC. Amino acids: CSAQGTQPPYEQYF.

This clonotype occurred once. The chain employs TRBV3-1 and TRBJ2-5; no clear D gene. Trimming cost V 8 bases and J 3 bases, with 19 bases left between them. The CDR3 is 15 residues long. Germline V gives CDR1 LGHDT, CDR2 YNNKEL (reference sequence). CDR3 sequence reads: CASGRHASEKETQYF. In DNA form, the CDR3 reads TGTGCCAGCGGCCGGCACGCAAGTGAGAAAGAGACCCAGTACTTC.

The chain links TRBV7-2 to TRBJ2-7; no definite D call. The ends were cut back, 4 bases at V and 5 bases at J, with 15 bases in the middle. Per germline, CDR1 SGHTA and CDR2 FQGNSA. The length of the CDR3 is 14 residues. The CDR3 nucleotides are TGTGCCAGCAGCTCCCCGAGGCTCAGCCACGAGCAGTACTTC. It yields the protein CASSSPRLSHEQYF.

The V and J genes are TRBV12-3 or TRBV12-4 and TRBJ1-1; 7 bases agree with TRBD1. The CDR3 spans 15 residues. V lost 6 bases and J lost 2; bases outside the gene matches: 9. CDR3 region: CASSIGTELNTEAFF. The CDR3, as DNA: TGTGCCAGCAGCATCGGGACAGAGCTAAACACTGAAGCTTTCTTT.

The CDR3 DNA is TGTGCCAGCAGACAGATCGCGAACACCGGGGAGCTGTTTTTT. It is translated as CASRQIANTGELFF. This chain links TRBV6-1 with TRBJ2-2; no reliable D call. This CDR3 has 14 amino acids. From germline, CDR1 is MNHNS and CDR2 SASEGT. The V end lost 6 bases, the J end lost 0 bases, and 8 bases lay between the germline ends.

This chain links TRBV6-2 or TRBV6-3 with TRBJ2-7, with D unclear. Per the germline V gene, CDR1 is MNHEY and CDR2 is SVGEGT. Trimming pared 2 bases from V and 2 bases from J, leaving 4 bases between. This CDR3 is built from 12 residues. The CDR3 protein is CASSYHAYEQYF. The CDR3 bases are TGTGCCAGCAGTTACCACGCCTACGAGCAGTACTTC.

This clonotype came up a few times. The V gene is TRBV12-3 or TRBV12-4, the J gene TRBJ2-3; D might be TRBD1 or TRBD2, each matching 6 bases. V lost 9 bases and J 6 bases, leaving 16 bases between the germline ends. The CDR3 is made up of 13 amino acids. For the CDR3, the DNA is TGTGCCAGTGATTATTGGGGGGCGGATACGCAGTATTTT. This translates into CASDYWGADTQYF.